This T cell receptor beta chain stems from a study of blood T cell repertoires in COVID-19. Per the study methods: Researchers report that nucleated cell counts were estimated from reference gene primer amplification. Repertoires were generated with immunoSEQ multiplex PCR, while TCRdb's copy carries only in-frame clones and drops some. Clonal size and the V and J genes are those of that table, whereas D and trimming came from the DNA. Among about 74,000 clones, 84% were seen once, and the ten largest hold around a third. The CDR3 is 14 residues long. V was clipped by 0 bases and J by 1 base, with 4 bases between them. The germline CDR1 and CDR2 sequences are SGDLS and YYNGEE.

The chain has TRBV9 and TRBJ1-4, with unresolved D. Sequences were obtained from peripheral blood. The origin of this receptor is a man in his 70s with acute or convalescent COVID-19. CDR3: CASSVAGTNEKLFF. As DNA, the CDR3 is TGTGCCAGCAGCGTAGCGGGAACTAATGAAAAACTGTTTTTT.